The following is a T cell receptor beta chain sequence with its context. The antigen remains undetermined. The CDR3 does not end in the conserved phenylalanine or tryptophan, so this is likely a read error. The sample belongs to a study of glioma-infiltrating T cells. Study outcomes and limitations: Signature shared blood CDR3 motifs were enriched in low-divergence and depleted in high-divergence patients.

Using RNA template, CDR3s of TCR alpha and beta were amplified with iRepertoire arm-PCR. TCRdb used MiXCR to reprocess the multiplex PCR reads, holding one entry per CDR3 protein. The sample records around 350,000 distinct CDR3 sequences, 41% being singletons. The TCR originated in a human donor with low-grade glioma or glioblastoma, undergoing nonglioma brain surgery, or in good health (not recorded which). Input material: glioma tissue, nonneoplastic brain tissue, or PBMCs (not recorded which).

The CDR3 DNA follows: TGTGCCACCAGCGGTTTAGCGGGATTCAAAGATACGCAGTATTTA. Translating it yields CATSGLAGFKDTQYL. V gene TRBV15 combines with J gene TRBJ2-3; 8 bases fit TRBD2. After removal of 5 bases from V and 5 bases from J, the junction contained 9 bases not matched to a gene. Per germline, CDR1 LNHNV and CDR2 YYDKDF (reference sequence). The CDR3 has 15 residues.